The 27 T cell receptor beta chains below all came from one sample that was sequenced in a study of cytomegalovirus exposure and HLA in healthy donors. 60 Vbeta and 13 Jbeta primers were used in PCR. This table comes from immunoSEQ multiplex PCR, and its TCRdb copy is limited to in-frame clones, with some not included. The table lists 180,000 or so clones, 82% of them singletons. Sequencing was done on a sample of PBMCs. The receptors shown here come from a man aged 35 to 55 in good health and CMV-seronegative.

The V and J genes are TRBV6-1 and TRBJ2-3; 11 bases line up with TRBD2. The CDR3 covers 15 residues. CDR1 and CDR2 (germline): MNHNS, SASEGT. Germline trimming cut 6 bases from V and 1 base from J; bases unmatched to any gene: 3. CDR3 bases: TGTGCCAGCAGCCTAGCGGGAGGACGCACAGATACGCAGTATTTT. This codes for CASSLAGGRTDTQYF.

The rearrangement joins TRBV6-5 to TRBJ1-3; 9 bases are shared with TRBD1. CDR1 MNHEY and CDR2 SVGAGI come from the germline V gene. Trimming took 4 bases from V and 4 from J; bases not matched to a gene: 5. CDR3 length equals 15 residues. The CDR3 loop reads CASSWGTGKGNTIYF. DNA for the CDR3: TGTGCCAGCAGTTGGGGGACAGGGAAGGGAAACACCATATATTTT.

This clone occurred once. This sequence joins TRBV5-4 and TRBJ2-6, with D tentatively TRBD2 (6 bases). The CDR3 is made up of 17 amino acids. V lost 4 bases, J lost 3 bases, and 17 bases lay in between. Germline CDR1 is SGHNT and CDR2 is YYREEE (reference sequence). This CDR3 is CASSPGGELGGANVLTF. The CDR3 DNA is TGTGCCAGCAGCCCAGGCGGGGAATTAGGTGGGGCCAACGTCCTGACTTTC.

V is TRBV29-1 and J is TRBJ1-2, with D possibly being TRBD1 (6 bases). This CDR3 contains 18 residues. CDR1 is SQVTM and CDR2 is ANQGSEA in the germline V gene. Trimming removed 2 bases at V and 7 bases at J, with 29 bases between. The CDR3 reads CSVERWWGKGETAGGYTF. The DNA of the CDR3 is TGCAGCGTTGAACGGTGGTGGGGGAAGGGGGAGACGGCGGGTGGCTACACCTTC.

J is TRBJ2-7 and V is TRBV28; D is unresolved. Trimming removed 7 bases at V and 0 bases at J, with 10 bases between. From germline, CDR1 is MDHEN and CDR2 SYDVKM. The CDR3 length is 13 residues. Written as DNA, the CDR3 is TGTGCCAGCAAGAGGCTCAGCTCCTACGAGCAGTACTTC. It codes for CASKRLSSYEQYF.

This clone came up once. CDR3 protein: CASSLTGRGGADTQYF. The DNA for the CDR3 is TGTGCCAGCAGCTTAACGGGGCGGGGGGGCGCAGATACGCAGTATTTT. The V gene is TRBV7-3, the J gene TRBJ2-3, with 9 bases identical to TRBD2. Germline loops: CDR1 SGHTA, CDR2 FQGTGA. V was pared by 0 bases and J by 4 bases, with 5 bases of the junction left unmatched. The CDR3 is 16 amino acids. Full variable domain (rest looked up from reference TRBV7-3 and TRBJ2-3): GAGVSQTPSNKVTEKGKYVELRCDPISGHTALYWYRQSLGQGPEFLIYFQGTGAADDSGLPNDRFFAVRPEGSVSTLKIQRTERGDSAVYLCASSLTGRGGADTQYFGPGTRLTVL.

The chain recombines TRBV7-8 with TRBJ2-7, with TRBD1 matching over 10 bases. The V gene's germline CDR1 is SGHVS and CDR2 FQNEAQ. Germline trimming cut 1 base from V and 4 bases from J; bases unmatched to any gene: 4. The CDR3 is 15 amino acids. CDR3 sequence: CASSLGGQGSYEQYF. The CDR3, as DNA: TGTGCCAGCAGCTTAGGGGGACAGGGGTCGTACGAGCAGTACTTC.

The table lists this clone with a count of one. V is TRBV7-2 and J is TRBJ2-7, with 10 bases aligning to TRBD2. J lost 2 bases, V lost 5 bases, and 6 bases had no gene match. The CDR3 runs 15 residues. The germline V gene encodes CDR1 SGHTA and CDR2 FQGNSA. CDR3 in amino acids: CASSLRTSGAYEQYF. Written as DNA, the CDR3 is TGTGCCAGCAGCCTAAGGACTAGCGGAGCCTACGAGCAGTACTTC.

On this clone itself: Other DNA variants within this sample encode the same CDR3. The chain uses TRBV2 and TRBJ2-3, with TRBD1 matching over 10 bases. V trimming: 4 bases; J trimming: 4 bases; junction bases outside the gene matches: 5. The CDR3 contains 15 residues. Germline V lookup: CDR1 SNHLY, CDR2 FYNNEI. The CDR3 DNA reads TGTGCCAGCAGTGGACAGGGGGCCGTCGCAGATACGCAGTATTTT. It encodes CASSGQGAVADTQYF.

The chain uses TRBV6-5 and TRBJ2-2, with D possibly being TRBD1 (6 bases). This CDR3 has 15 amino acids. Trimming cost V 7 bases and J 0 bases, with 12 bases left between them. The germline V gene encodes CDR1 MNHEY and CDR2 SVGAGI. The CDR3 loop is CASNFRTANTGELFF. CDR3 DNA: TGTGCCAGCAATTTTCGGACAGCGAACACCGGGGAGCTGTTTTTT.

This clone has only a few counts. This CDR3 reads CASSPTPTAYEQYF. The DNA of the CDR3 is TGTGCCAGCAGCCCGACCCCAACAGCCTACGAGCAGTACTTC. This chain joins TRBV7-8 and TRBJ2-7; D remains ambiguous. The CDR3 has 14 residues. CDR1 is SGHVS, CDR2 FQNEAQ, per germline. Trimming stripped 5 bases from V and 2 bases from J, with 13 bases between.

The rearrangement joins TRBV6-5 to TRBJ2-1, with D unclear. Germline CDR1 and CDR2: MNHEY and SVGAGI. Between the trimmed V and J ends, which lost 2 bases and 9 bases, there was a span of 20 bases. The CDR3 is 16 residues long. The CDR3 DNA follows: TGTGCCAGCAGTTACATGGGCGCAGTAGTAAGTGGTGAGCAGTTCTTC. Its translation is CASSYMGAVVSGEQFF.

The chain couples TRBV28 to TRBJ2-7, with 7 positions matching TRBD1. CDR3 length: 14 residues. CDR1 MDHEN and CDR2 SYDVKM come from the germline V gene. The junction had 6 bases not matched to a gene; V was cut back by 5 bases and J by 2 bases. The CDR3 is CASSLGQAPYEQYF. The CDR3 DNA follows: TGTGCCAGCAGTCTCGGACAGGCGCCCTACGAGCAGTACTTC. The full variable domain, completed using reference TRBV28 and TRBJ2-7, is DVKVTQSSRYLVKRTGEKVFLECVQDMDHENMFWYRQDPGLGLRLIYFSYDVKMKEKGDIPEGYSVSREKKERFSLILESASTNQTSMYLCASSLGQAPYEQYFGPGTRLTVT.

The chain links TRBV28 to TRBJ1-5; D not certain. This CDR3 contains 13 residues. CDR1 MDHEN and CDR2 SYDVKM come from the germline V gene. V was pared by 11 bases and J by 3 bases, with 14 bases between. This chain's CDR3 is CAYQDGPNQPQHF. For the CDR3, the DNA is TGTGCCTATCAGGATGGGCCCAATCAGCCCCAGCATTTT.

The gene calls are TRBV30 and TRBJ2-1, with TRBD1 identical over 9 bases. The CDR3 runs 15 residues. From germline, CDR1 is GTSNPN and CDR2 SVGIG (reference sequence). V lost 2 bases to trimming and J lost 8 bases; unmatched junction nucleotides: 10. The CDR3 protein is CAWSPGTGKFDEQFF. The CDR3 DNA follows: TGTGCCTGGAGTCCTGGGACAGGGAAATTCGATGAGCAGTTCTTC. The complete variable domain, with remaining parts taken from reference TRBV30 and TRBJ2-1, reads SQTIHQWPATLVQPVGSPLSLECTVEGTSNPNLYWYRQAAGRGLQLLFYSVGIGQISSEVPQNLSASRPQDRQFILSSKKLLLSDSGFYLCAWSPGTGKFDEQFFGPGTRLTVL.

The rearrangement links TRBV7-8 to TRBJ2-1, with TRBD2 as a possible D gene (6 bases). This CDR3 is 15 amino acids long. Germline V gene lookup returns CDR1 SGHVS and CDR2 FQNEAQ. Trimming took 5 bases from V and 7 from J, leaving 18 bases between them. The chain's CDR3 is CASSLGSLWLNEQFF. The CDR3, as DNA: TGTGCCAGCAGCCTCGGGAGTCTTTGGCTGAATGAGCAGTTCTTC.

The CDR3 coding sequence is TGCGCCAGCAGCCAGCTAGCTGGGCGTAGCAATGAGCAGTTCTTC. This translates into CASSQLAGRSNEQFF. This chain joins TRBV4-3 and TRBJ2-1; D may be TRBD2 (5 bases). Per the germline V gene, CDR1 is LGHNA and CDR2 is YSLEER. V lost 3 bases and J lost 6, with 15 bases in between. CDR3 length: 15 amino acids.

This chain uses TRBV4-3 with TRBJ2-7, with 12 nucleotides matching TRBD2. The CDR3 runs to 19 residues. The V and J ends lost 0 bases and 2 bases, in that order; junction bases with no gene match: 11. CDR1 LGHNA and CDR2 YSLEER come from the germline V gene. The CDR3 loop reads CASSQDVSASGGAPYEQYF. The CDR3 region has the DNA TGCGCCAGCAGCCAAGATGTGTCGGCTAGCGGGGGGGCTCCCTACGAGCAGTACTTC.

This clone was recorded a few times. This chain joins TRBV19 and TRBJ2-2, with D perhaps TRBD1 (6 bases). Trimming cost V 5 bases and J 5 bases, with 18 bases left between them. There are 16 residues in the CDR3. In germline, CDR1 is LNHDA, CDR2 SQIVND (reference sequence). The CDR3: CASSFETGSGTGELFF. As DNA, the CDR3 is TGTGCCAGTAGTTTCGAAACAGGGTCGGGAACCGGGGAGCTGTTTTTT.

This clone came up a few times. The chain carries TRBV4-3 and TRBJ2-1; the match to TRBD2 covers 9 bases. The CDR3 is 15 amino acids. CDR1 is LGHNA, CDR2 YSLEER, per germline. The trim removed 3 bases at V and 10 bases at J, leaving 10 bases unmatched. The CDR3 loop reads CASSQLSGGPGEQFF. The CDR3 DNA reads as TGCGCCAGCAGCCAGTTGAGCGGGGGGCCCGGGGAGCAGTTCTTC.

The chain couples TRBV6-5 to TRBJ2-3; 7 bases align to TRBD1. There are 15 residues in the CDR3. Germline CDR1 MNHEY, CDR2 SVGAGI. Unmatched junction bases numbered 3, after V lost 2 bases and J lost 1 base. This CDR3 is CASSYKGTGTDTQYF. In DNA, the CDR3 is TGTGCCAGCAGTTACAAGGGGACAGGCACAGATACGCAGTATTTT.

The chain employs TRBV7-3 and TRBJ2-1, with D perhaps matching TRBD2 (7 bases). This CDR3 is 14 amino acids long. Trimming pared 4 bases from V and 4 bases from J, leaving 11 bases between. Germline CDR1 and CDR2: SGHTA and FQGTGA. The CDR3 DNA sequence: TGTGCCAGCAGCTCAAGGGGGGGATACAATGAGCAGTTCTTC. The encoded protein is CASSSRGGYNEQFF. The variable domain in full, with the rest retrieved from reference TRBV7-3 and TRBJ2-1, is GAGVSQTPSNKVTEKGKYVELRCDPISGHTALYWYRQSLGQGPEFLIYFQGTGAADDSGLPNDRFFAVRPEGSVSTLKIQRTERGDSAVYLCASSSRGGYNEQFFGPGTRLTVL.

The chain uses TRBV6-1 and TRBJ2-3; perhaps TRBD2 as D (6 bases). The CDR3 sequence is 15 residues long. V gave up 7 bases and J gave up 2 bases, with 16 bases separating them. Germline CDR1 MNHNS, CDR2 SASEGT. The CDR3 bases are TGTGCCAGCATTCCTTGGGGGGATCCCACAGATACGCAGTATTTT. The encoded protein is CASIPWGDPTDTQYF.

This clone turned up a few times. The chain has TRBV6-5 and TRBJ2-5; D possibly corresponds to TRBD2 (5 bases). Deletions cut 10 bases from V and 5 bases from J, with 17 bases between. CDR3 length equals 13 residues. CDR1 is MNHEY, CDR2 SVGAGI, per germline. CDR3 coding DNA: TGTGCCATTCGCCGGCCAGGCGGGGAGACCCAGTACTTC. Amino acid sequence: CAIRRPGGETQYF.

The DNA for the CDR3 is TGTGCCAGCTCCCCGGGACAGGGGTATCGCGAGCAGTACTTC. This translates into CASSPGQGYREQYF. The J gene is TRBJ2-7, the V gene TRBV2; 10 nucleotides agree with TRBD1. The CDR3 contains 14 residues. From germline, CDR1 is SNHLY and CDR2 FYNNEI. V dropped 8 bases and J dropped 6; count of bases not matched to a gene: 10.

This rearrangement joins TRBV30 to TRBJ1-4, with 8 positions matching TRBD1. CDR3 size: 16 residues. Trimming at V came to 4 bases and at J to 3 bases, leaving 10 bases not matched to a gene. The germline CDR1 and CDR2 sequences are GTSNPN and SVGIG (reference sequence). As DNA, the CDR3 is TGTGCCTGGACTAAACAGGGGGTGAGGGCTAATGAAAAACTGTTTTTT. It specifies CAWTKQGVRANEKLFF.

This rearrangement joins TRBV2 to TRBJ2-7, with 11 bases matching TRBD2. This CDR3 is built from 14 residues. The junction had 3 bases not matched to a gene; V was cut back by 6 bases and J by 2 bases. Germline CDR1 is SNHLY and CDR2 is FYNNEI. CDR3 coding DNA: TGTGCCAGCAGGCTAGCGGGAGGACCCTACGAGCAGTACTTC. Its protein product is CASRLAGGPYEQYF.